A selection of T cell receptor beta chains follows, all from one sample in a study of cytomegalovirus exposure and HLA in healthy donors. The data were produced by immunoSEQ multiplex PCR, yet TCRdb's version contains in-frame clones alone and is incomplete. The sample contains just over 150,000 clones, around four fifths of which appear only once. The sample was PBMCs. The source is a man in his late teens or twenties in good health and CMV-seronegative. Each CDR3 is given with its conserved first and last residue. A D gene is named only where the DNA matches it firmly. Size is stated for part of the rows, as once, few or many counts, or as a class when the clone is expanded.

d_gene,j_gene,v_gene,len,abundance,CDR3aa,CDR3nt
TRBD1,TRBJ1-1,TRBV27,15,.,CASSLGTGIGSEAFF,TGTGCCAGCAGTCTCGGGACAGGCATCGGCTCTGAAGCTTTCTTT
.,TRBJ2-5,TRBV7-9,14,.,CASSLSASLKVQDF,TGTGCCAGCAGCTTAAGCGCTAGCCTTAAGGTGCAGGACTTC
TRBD1,TRBJ2-1,TRBV5-1,16,.,CASSLGTTGPMDEQFF,TGCGCCAGCAGCTTGGGGACGACAGGGCCCATGGATGAGCAGTTCTTC
.,TRBJ1-5,TRBV4-1,15,.,CASSQRYQLNQPQHF,TGCGCCAGCAGCCAGAGGTACCAGCTCAATCAGCCCCAGCATTTT
.,TRBJ1-1,TRBV28,15,.,CASSLSPGLVTEAFF,TGTGCCAGCAGTTTATCCCCAGGGCTGGTTACTGAAGCTTTCTTT
TRBD2,TRBJ2-5,TRBV7-2,14,.,CASSPPGLVETQYF,TGTGCCAGCAGCCCGCCGGGACTAGTAGAGACCCAGTACTTC
TRBD2,TRBJ2-4,TRBV5-4,17,.,CASSRGRAGWAKNIQYF,TGTGCCAGCAGCCGCGGGAGGGCCGGGTGGGCCAAAAACATTCAGTACTTC
.,TRBJ2-3,TRBV27,13,.,CASSWGATDTQYF,TGTGCCAGCAGTTGGGGAGCAACAGATACGCAGTATTTT
.,TRBJ1-1,TRBV19,14,.,CASSMRRVNTEAFF,TGTGCCAGTAGTATGCGGCGAGTGAACACTGAAGCTTTCTTT
.,TRBJ2-5,TRBV5-6,14,.,CASSLEGREGTQYF,TGTGCCAGCAGCTTGGAGGGCCGCGAGGGGACCCAGTACTTC
TRBD2,TRBJ2-3,TRBV19,15,.,CASSWTRRHTDTQYF,TGTGCCAGTAGCTGGACTAGGCGCCACACAGATACGCAGTATTTT
TRBD1,TRBJ1-1,TRBV2,13,.,CASGGQENTEAFF,TGTGCCAGCGGGGGACAGGAGAACACTGAAGCTTTCTTT
TRBD1,TRBJ2-7,TRBV27,16,once,CASSESGQGRSYEQYF,TGTGCCAGCAGTGAATCCGGACAGGGAAGATCCTACGAGCAGTACTTC
.,TRBJ2-1,TRBV4-3,14,.,CASSGGGKYNEQFF,TGCGCCAGCAGCGGAGGCGGGAAGTACAATGAGCAGTTCTTC
.,TRBJ2-7,TRBV23-1,14,.,CASSPKAGSYEQYF,TGCGCCAGCAGTCCGAAAGCAGGCTCCTACGAGCAGTACTTC
TRBD2,TRBJ2-1,TRBV6-5,15,once,CASSYSSGAHDEQFF,TGTGCCAGCAGTTACTCGAGCGGGGCTCACGATGAGCAGTTCTTC
.,TRBJ2-5,TRBV7-9,13,.,CASSSGSQETQYF,TGTGCCAGCAGCTCGGGGAGCCAAGAGACCCAGTACTTC
TRBD2,TRBJ2-5,TRBV5-4,15,.,CASSFGTSGEETQYF,TGTGCCAGCAGCTTTGGGACTAGCGGAGAAGAGACCCAGTACTTC
.,TRBJ1-3,TRBV9,15,.,CASSQGALSGNTIYF,TGTGCCAGCAGCCAGGGCGCTCTCAGTGGAAACACCATATATTTT
TRBD1,TRBJ2-2,TRBV7-9,16,.,CASTLPEGTVTGELFF,TGTGCCAGCACCCTCCCTGAGGGGACAGTCACCGGGGAGCTGTTTTTT
.,TRBJ1-3,TRBV5-1,15,few,CASSLGGSSGNTIYF,TGCGCCAGCAGCTTGGGCGGAAGCTCTGGAAACACCATATATTTT
TRBD1,TRBJ1-5,TRBV2,14,.,CASSADRVQQPQHF,TGTGCCAGCAGTGCCGACAGGGTCCAACAGCCCCAGCATTTT